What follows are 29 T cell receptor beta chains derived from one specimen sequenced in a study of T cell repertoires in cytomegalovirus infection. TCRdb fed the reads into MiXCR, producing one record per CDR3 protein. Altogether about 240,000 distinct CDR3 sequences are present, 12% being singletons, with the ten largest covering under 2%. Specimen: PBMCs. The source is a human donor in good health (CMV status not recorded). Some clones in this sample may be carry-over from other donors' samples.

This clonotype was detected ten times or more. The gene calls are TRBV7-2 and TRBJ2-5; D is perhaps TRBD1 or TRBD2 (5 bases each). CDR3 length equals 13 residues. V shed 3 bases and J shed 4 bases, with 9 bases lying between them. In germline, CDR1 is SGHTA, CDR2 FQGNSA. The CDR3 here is CASSFTRGETQYF. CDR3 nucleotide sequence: TGTGCCAGCAGCTTTACGAGGGGAGAGACCCAGTACTTC.

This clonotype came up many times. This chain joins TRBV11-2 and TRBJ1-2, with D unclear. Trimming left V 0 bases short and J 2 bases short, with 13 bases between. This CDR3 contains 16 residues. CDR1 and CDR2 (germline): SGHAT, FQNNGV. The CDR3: CASSLDPGGWNYGYTF. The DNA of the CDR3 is TGTGCCAGCAGCTTAGATCCGGGCGGTTGGAACTATGGCTACACCTTC.

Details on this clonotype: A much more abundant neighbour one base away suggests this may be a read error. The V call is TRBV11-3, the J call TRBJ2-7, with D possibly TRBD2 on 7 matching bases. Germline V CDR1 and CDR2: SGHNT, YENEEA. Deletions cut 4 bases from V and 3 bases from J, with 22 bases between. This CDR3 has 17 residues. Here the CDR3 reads CASSSPALRGASYEQYF. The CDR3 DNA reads TGTGCCAGCAGCTCCCCCGCCCTACGGGGGGCTAGCTACGAGCAGTACTTC.

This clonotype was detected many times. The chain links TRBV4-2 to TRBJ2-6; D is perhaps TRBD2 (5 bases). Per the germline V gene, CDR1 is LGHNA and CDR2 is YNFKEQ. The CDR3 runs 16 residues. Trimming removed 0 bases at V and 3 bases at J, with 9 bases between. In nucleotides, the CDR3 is TGTGCCAGCAGCCAAGAGTTCCGGGGTGGGGCCAACGTCCTGACTTTC. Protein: CASSQEFRGGANVLTF.

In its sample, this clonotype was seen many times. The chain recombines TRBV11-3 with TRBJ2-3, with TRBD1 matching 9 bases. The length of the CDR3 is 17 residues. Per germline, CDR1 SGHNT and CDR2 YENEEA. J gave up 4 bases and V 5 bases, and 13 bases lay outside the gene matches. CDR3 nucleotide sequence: TGTGCCAGCAGCAAAGGAGGTCCGGGACAGGGCCCAGATACGCAGTATTTT. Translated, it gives CASSKGGPGQGPDTQYF.

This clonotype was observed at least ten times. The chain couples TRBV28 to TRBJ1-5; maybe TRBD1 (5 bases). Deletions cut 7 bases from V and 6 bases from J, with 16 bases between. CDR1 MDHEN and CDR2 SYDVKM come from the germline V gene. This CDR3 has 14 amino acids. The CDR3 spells CASKDQLGGQPQHF. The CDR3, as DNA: TGTGCCAGCAAGGATCAACTGGGGGGTCAGCCCCAGCATTTT.

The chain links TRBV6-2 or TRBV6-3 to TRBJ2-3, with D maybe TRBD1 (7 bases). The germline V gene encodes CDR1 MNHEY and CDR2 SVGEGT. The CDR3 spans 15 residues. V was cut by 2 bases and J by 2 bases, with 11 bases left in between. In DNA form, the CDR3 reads TGTGCCAGCAGTTACGCGGGACAGTACACAGATACGCAGTATTTT. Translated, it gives CASSYAGQYTDTQYF.

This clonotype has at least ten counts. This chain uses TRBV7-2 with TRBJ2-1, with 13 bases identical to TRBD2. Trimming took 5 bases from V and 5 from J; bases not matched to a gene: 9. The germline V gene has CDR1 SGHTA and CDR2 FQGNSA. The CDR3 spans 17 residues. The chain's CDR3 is CASSPSIGLAGDNEQFF. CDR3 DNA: TGTGCCAGCAGCCCCAGCATAGGACTAGCGGGAGACAATGAGCAGTTCTTC.

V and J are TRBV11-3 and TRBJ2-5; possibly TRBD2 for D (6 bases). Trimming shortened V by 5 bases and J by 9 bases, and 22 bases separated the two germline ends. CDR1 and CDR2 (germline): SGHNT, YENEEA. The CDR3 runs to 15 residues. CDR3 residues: CASSPPGTPRGSQYF. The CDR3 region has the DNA TGTGCCAGCAGCCCACCCGGGACTCCCCGGGGGTCCCAGTACTTC.

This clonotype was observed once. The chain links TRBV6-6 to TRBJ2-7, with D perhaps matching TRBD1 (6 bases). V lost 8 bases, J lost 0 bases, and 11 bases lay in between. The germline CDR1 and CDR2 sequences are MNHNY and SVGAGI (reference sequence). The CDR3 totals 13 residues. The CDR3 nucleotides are TGTGCCAGCTGGGACACCTACTCCTACGAGCAGTACTTC. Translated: CASWDTYSYEQYF.

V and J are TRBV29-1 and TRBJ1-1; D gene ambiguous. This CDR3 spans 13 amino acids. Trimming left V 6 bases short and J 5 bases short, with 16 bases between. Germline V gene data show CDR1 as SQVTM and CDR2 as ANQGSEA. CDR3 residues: CSVWPFGVTEAFF. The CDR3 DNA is TGCAGCGTGTGGCCCTTCGGGGTAACTGAAGCTTTCTTT.

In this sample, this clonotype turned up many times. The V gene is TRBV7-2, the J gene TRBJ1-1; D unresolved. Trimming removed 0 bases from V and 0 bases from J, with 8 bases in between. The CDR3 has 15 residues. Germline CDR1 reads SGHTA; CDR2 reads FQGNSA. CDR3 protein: CASSLAQIMNTEAFF. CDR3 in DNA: TGTGCCAGCAGCTTAGCCCAAATAATGAACACTGAAGCTTTCTTT.

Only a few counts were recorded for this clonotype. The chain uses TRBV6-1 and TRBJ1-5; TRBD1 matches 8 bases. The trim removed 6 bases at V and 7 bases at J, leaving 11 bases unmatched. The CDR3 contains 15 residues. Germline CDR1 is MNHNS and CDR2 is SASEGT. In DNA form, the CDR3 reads TGTGCCAGCAGGAGGGGGACAGGAGGGGGACAGCCCCAGCATTTT. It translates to CASRRGTGGGQPQHF.

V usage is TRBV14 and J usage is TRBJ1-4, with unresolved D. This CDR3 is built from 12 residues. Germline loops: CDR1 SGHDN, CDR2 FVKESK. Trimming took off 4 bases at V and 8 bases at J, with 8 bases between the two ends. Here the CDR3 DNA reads TGTGCCAGCAGCCTGTCCAGAGAAAAACTGTTTTTT. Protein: CASSLSREKLFF.

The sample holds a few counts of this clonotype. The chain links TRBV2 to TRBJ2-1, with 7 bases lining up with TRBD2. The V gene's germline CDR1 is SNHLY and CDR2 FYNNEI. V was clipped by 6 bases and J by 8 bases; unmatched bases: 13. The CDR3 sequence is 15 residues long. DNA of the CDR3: TGTGCCAGCAGGGGGTCGTTTGCGGGAGATTATGAGCAGTTCTTC. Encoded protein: CASRGSFAGDYEQFF. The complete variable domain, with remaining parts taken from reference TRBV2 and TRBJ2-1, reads EPEVTQTPSHQVTQMGQEVILRCVPISNHLYFYWYRQILGQKVEFLVSFYNNEISEKSEIFDDQFSVERPDGSNFTLKIRSTKLEDSAMYFCASRGSFAGDYEQFFGPGTRLTVL.

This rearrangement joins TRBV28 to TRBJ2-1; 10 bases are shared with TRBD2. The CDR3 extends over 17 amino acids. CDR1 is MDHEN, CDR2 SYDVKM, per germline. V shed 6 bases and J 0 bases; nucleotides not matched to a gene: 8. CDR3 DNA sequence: TGTGCCAGCAGCACGAGACTAGCGGGTAGCTCCTACAATGAGCAGTTCTTC. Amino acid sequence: CASSTRLAGSSYNEQFF.

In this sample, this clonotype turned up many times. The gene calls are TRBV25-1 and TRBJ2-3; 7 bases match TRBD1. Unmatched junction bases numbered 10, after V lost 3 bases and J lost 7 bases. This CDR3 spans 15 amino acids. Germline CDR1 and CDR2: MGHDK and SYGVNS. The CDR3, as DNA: TGTGCCAGCAGTGATGGAGGACAGGAGTCGTATACGCAGTATTTT. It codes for CASSDGGQESYTQYF.

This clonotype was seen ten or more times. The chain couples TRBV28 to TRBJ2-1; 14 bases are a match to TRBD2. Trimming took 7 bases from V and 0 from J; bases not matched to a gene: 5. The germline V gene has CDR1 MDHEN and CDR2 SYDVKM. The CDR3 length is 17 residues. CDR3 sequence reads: CASTGLAGGASYNEQFF. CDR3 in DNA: TGTGCCAGCACAGGACTAGCGGGAGGCGCCTCCTACAATGAGCAGTTCTTC. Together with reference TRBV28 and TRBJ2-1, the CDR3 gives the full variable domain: DVKVTQSSRYLVKRTGEKVFLECVQDMDHENMFWYRQDPGLGLRLIYFSYDVKMKEKGDIPEGYSVSREKKERFSLILESASTNQTSMYLCASTGLAGGASYNEQFFGPGTRLTVL.

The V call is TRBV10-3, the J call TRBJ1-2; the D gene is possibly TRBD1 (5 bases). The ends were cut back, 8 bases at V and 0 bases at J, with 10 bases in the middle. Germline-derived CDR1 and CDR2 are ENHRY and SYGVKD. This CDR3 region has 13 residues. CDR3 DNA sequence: TGTGCCATCGGGACGCGGGCTAACTATGGCTACACCTTC. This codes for CAIGTRANYGYTF.

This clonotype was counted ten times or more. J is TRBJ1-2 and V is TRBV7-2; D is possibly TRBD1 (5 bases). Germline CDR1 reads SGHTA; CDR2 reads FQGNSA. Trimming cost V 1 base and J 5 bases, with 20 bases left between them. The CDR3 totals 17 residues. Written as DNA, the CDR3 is TGTGCCAGCAGCTTAGGGGGTCAAGTGGGGGTAGGATATGGCTACACCTTC. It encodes CASSLGGQVGVGYGYTF.

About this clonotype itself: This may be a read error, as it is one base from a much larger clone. This CDR3 reads CTSSQGDRVDGQPQHF. The CDR3, as DNA: TGCACCAGCAGCCAAGGAGACAGGGTTGACGGTCAGCCCCAGCATTTT. The gene calls are TRBV4-1 and TRBJ1-5, with 7 bases that match TRBD1. The CDR3 covers 16 residues. The germline gives CDR1 MGHRA, CDR2 YSYEKL.

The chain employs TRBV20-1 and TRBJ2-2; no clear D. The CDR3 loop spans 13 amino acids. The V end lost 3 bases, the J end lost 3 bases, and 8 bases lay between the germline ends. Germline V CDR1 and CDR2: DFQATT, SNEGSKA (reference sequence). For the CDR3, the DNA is TGCAGTGCTAGCTTTATCTACACCGGGGAGCTGTTTTTT. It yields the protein CSASFIYTGELFF.

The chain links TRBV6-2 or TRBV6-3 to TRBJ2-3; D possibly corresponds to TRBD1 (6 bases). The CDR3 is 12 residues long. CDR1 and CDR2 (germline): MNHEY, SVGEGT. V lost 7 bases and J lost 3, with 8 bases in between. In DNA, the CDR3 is TGTGCCAGCAAGGGGGAGACAGATACGCAGTATTTT. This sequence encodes CASKGETDTQYF.

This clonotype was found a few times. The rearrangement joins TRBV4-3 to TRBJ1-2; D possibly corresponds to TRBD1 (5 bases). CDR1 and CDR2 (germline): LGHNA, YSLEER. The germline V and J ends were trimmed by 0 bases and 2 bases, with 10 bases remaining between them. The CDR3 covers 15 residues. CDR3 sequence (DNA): TGCGCCAGCAGCCAAGAAACCGGGACGAACTATGGCTACACCTTC. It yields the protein CASSQETGTNYGYTF.

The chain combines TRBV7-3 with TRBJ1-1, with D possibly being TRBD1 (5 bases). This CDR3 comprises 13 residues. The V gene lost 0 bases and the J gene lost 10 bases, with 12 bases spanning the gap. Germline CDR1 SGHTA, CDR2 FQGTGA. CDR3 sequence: CASSLTPGTGAFF. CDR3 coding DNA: TGTGCCAGCAGCTTAACCCCCGGGACCGGAGCTTTCTTT.

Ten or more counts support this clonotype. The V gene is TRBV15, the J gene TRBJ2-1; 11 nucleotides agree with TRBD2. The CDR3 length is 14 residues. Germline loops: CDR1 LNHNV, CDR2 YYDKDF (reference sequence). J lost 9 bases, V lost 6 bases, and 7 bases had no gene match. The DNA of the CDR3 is TGTGCCACCAGTTCACTAGCGGGAGTTGCTGAGCAGTTCTTC. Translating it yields CATSSLAGVAEQFF.

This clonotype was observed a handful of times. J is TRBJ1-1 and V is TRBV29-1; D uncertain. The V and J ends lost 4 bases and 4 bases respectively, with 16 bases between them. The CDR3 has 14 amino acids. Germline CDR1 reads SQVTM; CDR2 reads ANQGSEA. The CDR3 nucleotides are TGCAGCGTTGTGTCCTACTGGGAGGGCACTGAAGCTTTCTTT. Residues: CSVVSYWEGTEAFF.

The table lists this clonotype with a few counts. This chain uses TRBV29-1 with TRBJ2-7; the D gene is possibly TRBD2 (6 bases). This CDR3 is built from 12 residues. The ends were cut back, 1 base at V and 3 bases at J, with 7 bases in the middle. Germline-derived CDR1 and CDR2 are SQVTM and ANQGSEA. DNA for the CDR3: TGCAGCGTTGAAGTGGGGGGCTACGAGCAGTACTTC. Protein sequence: CSVEVGGYEQYF.

The CDR3 protein is CASSSGLGYEQYF. The CDR3 nucleotides are TGTGCCAGCAGCTCTGGACTGGGGTACGAGCAGTACTTC. V and J are TRBV5-4 and TRBJ2-7; D may be TRBD2 (5 bases). V lost 3 bases and J 4 bases, leaving 11 bases between the germline ends. Germline CDR1 SGHNT, CDR2 YYREEE (reference sequence). The CDR3 is 13 residues long.